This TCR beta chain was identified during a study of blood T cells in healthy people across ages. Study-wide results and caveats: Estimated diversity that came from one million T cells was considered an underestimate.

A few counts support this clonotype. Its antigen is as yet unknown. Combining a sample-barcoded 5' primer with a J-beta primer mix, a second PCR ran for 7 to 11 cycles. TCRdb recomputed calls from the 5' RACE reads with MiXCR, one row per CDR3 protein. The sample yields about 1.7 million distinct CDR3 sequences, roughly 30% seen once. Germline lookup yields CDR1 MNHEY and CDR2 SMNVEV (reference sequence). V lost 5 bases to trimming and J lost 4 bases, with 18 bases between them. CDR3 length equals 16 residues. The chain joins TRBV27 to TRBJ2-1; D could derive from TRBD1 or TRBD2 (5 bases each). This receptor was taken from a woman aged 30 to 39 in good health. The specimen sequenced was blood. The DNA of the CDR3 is TGTGCCAGCAGTCCACTCCGGGACGAAACGTACAATGAGCAGTTCTTC. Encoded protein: CASSPLRDETYNEQFF.